This is a list of T cell receptor beta chains from one sample in a study of blood T cell repertoires in COVID-19. The assay was immunoSEQ multiplex PCR, and TCRdb's table has in-frame clones only and misses some. The profile shows 150,000 to 200,000 clones, 88% of them singletons. Input material: PBMCs or T cells enriched from blood (not recorded which). These receptors came from a young woman who had recovered from COVID-19. CDR3s include the opening cysteine and the closing phenylalanine or tryptophan. Fields, in order: V gene, D gene, clone size, J gene, CDR3 protein, CDR3 DNA. A D gene is named only where the DNA matches it firmly. Size is omitted from some rows. Given values are once, few, many or a class for expanded clones.

>TRBV29-1|.|.|TRBJ2-1
CSGRKLESEQFF
TGCAGTGGCAGGAAGCTCGAGTCTGAGCAGTTCTTC
>TRBV18|.|.|TRBJ2-5
CASSPPGEETQYF
TGTGCCAGCTCACCACCGGGAGAAGAGACCCAGTACTTC
>TRBV7-3|.|.|TRBJ2-3
CASTRGGSTDTQYF
TGTGCCAGCACTAGGGGGGGAAGCACAGATACGCAGTATTTT
>TRBV19|TRBD1|.|TRBJ1-4
CASSILGGAGEKLFF
TGTGCCAGTAGTATCCTAGGGGGCGCGGGTGAAAAACTGTTTTTT
>TRBV4-1|.|.|TRBJ2-2
CASSQGATRYTGELFF
TGCGCCAGCAGCCAAGGGGCGACTAGGTACACCGGGGAGCTGTTTTTT
>TRBV19|.|.|TRBJ1-1
CASSTLGGAANTEAFF
TGTGCCAGTAGTACTCTGGGGGGAGCAGCGAACACTGAAGCTTTCTTT
>TRBV3-1/TRBV3-2|TRBD2|.|TRBJ2-7
CASSQEREYEQYF
TGTGCCAGCAGCCAAGAGCGGGAGTACGAGCAGTACTTC
>TRBV2|.|.|TRBJ1-5
CASNRAGNQPQHF
TGTGCCAGCAACAGGGCCGGCAATCAGCCCCAGCATTTT
>TRBV9|TRBD2|.|TRBJ2-1
CASSPRGGTPRNEQFF
TGTGCCAGCAGCCCGAGGGGAGGGACCCCTCGCAATGAGCAGTTCTTC
>TRBV10-1|.|.|TRBJ2-7
CASSNDWYEQYF
TGCGCCAGCAGTAATGACTGGTACGAGCAGTACTTC
>TRBV29-1|TRBD2|.|TRBJ2-7
CSVEGGGDYEQYF
TGCAGCGTTGAGGGCGGGGGGGACTACGAGCAGTACTTC
>TRBV6-5|TRBD1|.|TRBJ2-7
CASRQGVTYEQYF
TGTGCCAGCAGGCAGGGGGTGACCTACGAGCAGTACTTC
>TRBV11-2|TRBD1|few|TRBJ2-2
CASKLDRGANTGELFF
TGTGCCAGCAAATTAGACAGGGGTGCGAACACCGGGGAGCTGTTTTTT
>TRBV24-1|.|.|TRBJ1-5
CATSDTKVGGNQPQHF
TGTGCCACCAGTGATACCAAGGTGGGGGGGAATCAGCCCCAGCATTTT
>TRBV5-6|TRBD1|.|TRBJ2-5
CASSITQGIVETQYF
TGTGCCAGCAGCATTACACAGGGGATCGTGGAGACCCAGTACTTC
>TRBV3-1/TRBV3-2|.|once|TRBJ2-1
CASSHFSDSHNEQFF
TGTGCCAGCAGCCATTTCAGCGATAGTCACAATGAGCAGTTCTTC
>TRBV11-1|TRBD1|.|TRBJ2-7
CASSPGTGSSYEQYF
TGTGCCAGCAGCCCCGGGACAGGGAGCTCCTACGAGCAGTACTTC
>TRBV27|.|.|TRBJ1-3
CASSLSAGPLNTIYF
TGTGCCAGCAGTTTATCGGCGGGACCCCTCAACACCATATATTTT
>TRBV18|.|.|TRBJ1-1
CASSLNPGPMNTEAFF
TGTGCCAGCTCACTAAACCCTGGGCCGATGAACACTGAAGCTTTCTTT
>TRBV29-1|TRBD1|.|TRBJ1-2
CSAERQGAEDGYTF
TGCAGCGCTGAACGTCAGGGGGCGGAGGATGGCTACACCTTC
>TRBV28|.|.|TRBJ2-3
CASSLPLTGKDTQYF
TGTGCCAGCAGTTTACCGCTAACAGGGAAAGATACGCAGTATTTT
>TRBV6-5|TRBD2|.|TRBJ2-3
CASSPGGVGTDTQYF
TGTGCCAGCAGTCCCGGGGGGGTAGGGACAGATACGCAGTATTTT
>TRBV3-1/TRBV3-2|.|.|TRBJ2-1
CASSQESLSSYNEQFF
TGTGCCAGCAGCCAAGAGAGTTTGAGCTCCTACAATGAGCAGTTCTTC
>TRBV28|.|.|TRBJ2-3
CASTTVSDTQYF
TGTGCCAGCACCACGGTGTCCGATACGCAGTATTTT
>TRBV10-3|TRBD1|.|TRBJ1-2
CAISESTGNDGYTF
TGTGCCATCAGTGAGTCGACAGGGAATGATGGCTACACCTTC
>TRBV30|.|.|TRBJ1-4
CAWSVGGANEKLFF
TGTGCCTGGAGTGTAGGAGGGGCTAATGAAAAACTGTTTTTT
>TRBV9|TRBD1|.|TRBJ1-1
CASSPRTGLNTEAFF
TGTGCCAGCAGCCCCAGGACAGGGTTGAACACTGAAGCTTTCTTT
>TRBV5-4|TRBD2|.|TRBJ2-3
CASSLGLAGGGSDTQYF
TGTGCCAGCAGCCTAGGGCTAGCGGGAGGCGGGTCAGATACGCAGTATTTT
>TRBV18|.|.|TRBJ1-3
CASSVGVTGNTIYF
TGTGCCAGCTCCGTAGGGGTGACTGGAAACACCATATATTTT
>TRBV3-1/TRBV3-2|.|few|TRBJ1-6
CASSRKTQGFDNSPLHF
TGTGCCAGCAGCCGCAAAACACAGGGCTTTGATAATTCACCCCTCCACTTT
>TRBV18|.|.|TRBJ1-3
CASSPAAGVGNTIYF
TGTGCCAGCTCACCAGCCGCCGGGGTCGGAAACACCATATATTTT